The entry that follows covers one TCR beta chain sequence. Its antigen is still unknown. This sample stems from a study of T cells in tuberculosis. Study at large: The T cells targeted glucose monomycolate, a mycobacterial lipid, via CD1B.

Assay: immunoSEQ multiplex PCR; the TCRdb copy retains only in-frame clones and omits some. The sample records around 45,000 clones, 94% being singletons. CDR3 size: 18 residues. Germline V gene sequence: CDR1 LGHNA, CDR2 YSLEER. Trimming shortened V by 4 bases and J by 2 bases, and 21 bases separated the two germline ends. Study-level findings and limits: A GMM-specific repertoire classifier reached 85% to 90% accuracy, AUROC around 0.87. Smaller distances to GMM-specific TCRs suggested their expansion in active tuberculosis.

The clonotype comes from a donor aged 10 to 29 with latent tuberculosis or without tuberculosis infection. Some clones in this sample may be carry-over from other donors' samples. The sequenced material came from PBMCs. This chain links TRBV4-3 with TRBJ1-3, with D possibly being TRBD1 (6 bases). CDR3: CASSPELVAGVTGNTIYF. CDR3 bases: TGCGCCAGCAGCCCAGAACTTGTGGCAGGGGTAACTGGAAACACCATATATTTT.